The clone carrying this T cell receptor (beta chain) has just a few counts. The target antigen is unknown. The data originate from a study of T-cell memory formation after mild COVID-19. Study information: Most TCR clusters belonged to a single donor. Study findings and constraints: Among contracting clones, CD4+ were mainly CM/EM and CD8+ enriched in EMRA. Detection of some responders pre-infection suggested pre-existing cross-reactive memory T cells participated.

The CDR3 sequence is 14 residues long. Per germline, CDR1 MNHEY and CDR2 SMNVEV (reference sequence). Trimming took 5 bases from V and 0 from J, leaving 7 bases between them. TCRdb independently ran MiXCR on the 5' RACE reads; one entry per CDR3 protein. Here the sample spans a few hundred thousand distinct CDR3 sequences, roughly 8% being singletons. The receptor's source is a man younger than 35 who had mild COVID-19 (a few samples of this study predate the infection). Cell type and time point are not known. The chain joins TRBV27 to TRBJ1-4; D is unclear. The sequenced sample consisted of PBMCs or a T cell subset sorted from them (not recorded which). The CDR3 reads CASSPGSTNEKLFF. The CDR3 DNA is TGTGCCAGCAGTCCGGGATCAACTAATGAAAAACTGTTTTTT.